Listed here are 4 T cell receptor beta chains from one sample, sequenced in a study of cytomegalovirus exposure and HLA in healthy donors. Here immunoSEQ multiplex PCR was the method, and the copy in TCRdb shows in-frame clones only, minus some. Of roughly 98,000 clones listed, approximately 84% are singletons. The sequencing input was PBMCs. The receptors were gathered from a man aged 18 to 35 in good health and CMV-seropositive.

This clone has only one observation. The J gene is TRBJ2-2, the V gene TRBV5-6; 8 bases are shared with TRBD1. This CDR3 spans 14 amino acids. Germline V CDR1 and CDR2: SGHDT, YYEEEE. V lost 5 bases and J lost 7; bases outside the gene matches: 7. The CDR3 nucleotides read TGTGCCAGCAGGCTGTCAGGGGGCGGCGGGGAGCTGTTTTTT. Residues: CASRLSGGGGELFF.

The chain employs TRBV10-3 and TRBJ2-7; 7 bases agree with TRBD2. V shed 5 bases and J 4 bases; nucleotides not matched to a gene: 2. The CDR3 consists of 12 residues. Germline V CDR1 and CDR2: ENHRY, SYGVKD. CDR3 coding DNA: TGTGCCATCAGTCGGGGGGATTACGAGCAGTACTTC. It is translated as CAISRGDYEQYF.

The chain joins TRBV13 to TRBJ2-1; TRBD1 matches at 7 bases. Trimming took 3 bases from V and 0 from J; bases not matched to a gene: 14. Germline loops: CDR1 PRHDT, CDR2 FYEKMQ (reference sequence). This CDR3 comprises 19 residues. CDR3 sequence reads: CASSFQGVLGVSSYNEQFF. CDR3 DNA: TGTGCCAGCAGCTTCCAGGGGGTTCTCGGCGTTAGCTCCTACAATGAGCAGTTCTTC.

This CDR3 reads CASSDWSGGDGYTF. CDR3 nucleotides: TGTGCCAGCAGTGATTGGTCAGGGGGTGACGGCTACACCTTC. V is TRBV6-1 and J is TRBJ1-2; 7 positions match TRBD1. This CDR3 is built from 14 residues. Per germline, CDR1 MNHNS and CDR2 SASEGT. V lost 3 bases and J lost 8; bases outside the gene matches: 9.